The source of this T cell receptor (beta chain) is a study of cytomegalovirus exposure and HLA in healthy donors. Study results and limitations: Cytomegalovirus association was listed for around 170 TCR beta chains.

Concerning this clone: Its antigen is undetermined.

In the PCR, 60 Vbeta and 13 Jbeta primers were used. Method: immunoSEQ multiplex PCR; TCRdb's copy keeps in-frame clones and lacks some. The sample records roughly 120,000 clones, roughly 70% being singletons. The CDR3 has 13 amino acids. From germline, CDR1 is SNHLY and CDR2 FYNNEI. Trimming removed 7 bases from V and 4 bases from J, with 14 bases in between. The clonotype was recovered from a woman aged 40 to 50 in good health and CMV-seropositive. Sequences were obtained from PBMCs. The chain combines TRBV2 with TRBJ2-7; D is possibly TRBD1 (6 bases). CDR3 in amino acids: CASTRTEDYEQYF. As DNA, the CDR3 is TGTGCCAGCACAAGGACAGAGGATTACGAGCAGTACTTC.